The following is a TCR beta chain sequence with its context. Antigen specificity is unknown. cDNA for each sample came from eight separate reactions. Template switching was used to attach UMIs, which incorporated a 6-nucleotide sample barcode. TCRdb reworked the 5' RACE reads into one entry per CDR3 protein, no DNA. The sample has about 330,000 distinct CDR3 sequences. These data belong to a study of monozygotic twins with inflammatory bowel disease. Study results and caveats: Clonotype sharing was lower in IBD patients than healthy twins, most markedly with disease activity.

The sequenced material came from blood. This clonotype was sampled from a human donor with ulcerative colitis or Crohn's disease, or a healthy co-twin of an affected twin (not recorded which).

The CDR3 loop reads CASSRSGTDTQYF. J is TRBJ2-3 and V is TRBV3-1. CDR3 length equals 13 residues. Germline CDR1 and CDR2: LGHDT and YNNKEL (reference sequence).